The entry below gives a single T cell receptor beta chain sequence along with its context. Its antigen is not known. Trimming removed 2 bases at V and 3 bases at J, with 8 bases between. Germline values: CDR1 SGHRS, CDR2 YFSETQ. The CDR3 has 13 amino acids. TCRdb re-analysed the 5' RACE reads in MiXCR, keeping a single row per CDR3 protein. Among tens of thousands of distinct CDR3 sequences listed, less than 25% were seen once. Study-wide findings and caveats: Tumor memory CD4+ T cell TCR gene usage was found to cluster with blood and lymph node memory CD4+ cells and with lymph node naive CD4+ cells.

Material for sequencing was memory CD4+ T cells sorted from a lymph node. Subset reported: memory CD4+ T cells, CD4+CD45RO+CD25-. The genes are TRBV5-1 and TRBJ1-1; D is unclear. This sequence was found in a female donor with breast cancer. The CDR3 reads CASSFNTDTEAFF. The CDR3 nucleotides read TGCGCCAGCAGCTTCAACACGGACACTGAAGCTTTCTTT.